The 16 T cell receptor beta chains below were found in one sample sequenced in a study of shared T cell receptors in the human thymus (TCRdb year 2021). The receptor library was made with the immunoSEQ multiplex PCR assay. In its TCRdb copy, this immuneACCESS table keeps in-frame sequences only and misses some clones. Where compared with another copy, unresolved V genes explain less than half of these, and the others have no known cause. In all, the sample holds some 700,000 clones, and roughly 90% of those were seen once. Clones ranked in the top ten supply approximately 0.011% of the sample. The same data also went into a second study, on human thymus T cells.

Material: thymocytes. Receptors were obtained from a boy in the first two years of life with a congenital heart defect. Donor details come from another sample of the same person, matched by shared clones.

This clone appeared a single time. The chain links TRBV13 to TRBJ1-1, with 7 nucleotides matching TRBD1. The germline CDR1 and CDR2 sequences are PRHDT and FYEKMQ (reference sequence). The CDR3 has 11 residues. With V trimmed by 10 bases and J by 7 bases, 6 bases remained unmatched. CDR3 region: CATHRGSEAFF. Here the CDR3 DNA reads TGTGCCACGCACAGGGGCAGTGAAGCTTTCTTT.

Worth noting for this clone: Different DNA sequences within this sample yield the same CDR3. This chain links TRBV7-2 with TRBJ2-1; TRBD2 is a possible D gene (6 bases). This CDR3 has 13 residues. Germline CDR1 is SGHTA and CDR2 is FQGNSA. The germline V and J ends were trimmed by 3 bases and 4 bases, with 7 bases remaining between them. Written as DNA, the CDR3 is TGTGCCAGCAGCTTGGGACTTTACAATGAGCAGTTCTTC. Translation: CASSLGLYNEQFF.

The chain has TRBV6-1 and TRBJ2-7; D ambiguous. From germline, CDR1 is MNHNS and CDR2 SASEGT. The V gene lost 6 bases and the J gene lost 5 bases, with 14 bases spanning the gap. The CDR3 is 13 amino acids. CDR3 nucleotides: TGTGCCAGCAGCGTCCCTCCTTCCCACGAGCAGTACTTC. It codes for CASSVPPSHEQYF.

V usage is TRBV7-2 and J usage is TRBJ1-5; no definite D call. This CDR3 spans 16 amino acids. The V gene's germline CDR1 is SGHTA and CDR2 FQGNSA. Deletions cut 5 bases from V and 1 base from J, with 15 bases between. CDR3 bases: TGTGCCAGCAGCCCTCTAAGGACGGGAAGCAATCAGCCCCAGCATTTT. Its translation: CASSPLRTGSNQPQHF. Variable domain in full (rest from reference TRBV7-2 and TRBJ1-5): GAGVSQSPSNKVTEKGKDVELRCDPISGHTALYWYRQSLGQGLEFLIYFQGNSAPDKSGLPSDRFSAERTGGSVSTLTIQRTQQEDSAVYLCASSPLRTGSNQPQHFGDGTRLSIL.

This chain connects TRBV9 to TRBJ1-1; maybe TRBD1 (5 bases). This CDR3 has 15 amino acids. Deletions cut 4 bases from V and 1 base from J, with 14 bases between. Looked up from germline, CDR1 is SGDLS and CDR2 is YYNGEE. CDR3 protein: CASSPTGEGNTEAFF. CDR3 in DNA: TGTGCCAGCAGCCCGACGGGGGAAGGGAACACTGAAGCTTTCTTT.

The CDR3: CSVERYNHSGTSGSSYEQYF. CDR3 sequence (DNA): TGCAGCGTTGAACGGTACAATCACAGCGGGACTAGCGGGAGCTCCTACGAGCAGTACTTC. The V and J genes are TRBV29-1 and TRBJ2-7; 14 bases agree with TRBD2. The CDR3 runs 20 residues. V was clipped by 2 bases and J by 0 bases; unmatched bases: 15. Germline assignment: CDR1 SQVTM and CDR2 ANQGSEA.

Only a few counts were recorded for this clone. The V and J genes are TRBV5-4 and TRBJ2-2; D not resolved. Per the germline V gene, CDR1 is SGHNT and CDR2 is YYREEE (reference sequence). The CDR3 is 11 residues long. Trimming cost V 4 bases and J 5 bases, with 3 bases left between them. In DNA, the CDR3 is TGTGCCAGCAGCCCAACCGGGGAGCTGTTTTTT. It yields the protein CASSPTGELFF.

The chain couples TRBV7-8 to TRBJ2-7; TRBD2 aligns across 14 bases. CDR1 is SGHVS, CDR2 FQNEAQ, per germline. The length of the CDR3 is 21 residues. Trimming at V came to 7 bases and at J to 0 bases, leaving 20 bases not matched to a gene. The CDR3 here is CASNPGQPGLAGDFLSYEQYF. The CDR3 DNA sequence: TGTGCCAGCAACCCGGGACAGCCGGGACTAGCGGGAGACTTCCTCTCCTACGAGCAGTACTTC.

J is TRBJ2-1 and V is TRBV19; 7 nucleotides align to TRBD2. The germline V gene encodes CDR1 LNHDA and CDR2 SQIVND (reference sequence). The CDR3 sequence is 15 residues long. V was pared by 8 bases and J by 5 bases, with 12 bases of the junction left unmatched. The CDR3 loop is CASGEGLADHNEQFF. The CDR3 DNA reads TGTGCCAGTGGGGAGGGGCTAGCGGACCACAATGAGCAGTTCTTC.

The chain is built from TRBV4-2 and TRBJ2-1; 10 bases fit TRBD2. This CDR3 has 18 residues. Germline V gives CDR1 LGHNA, CDR2 YNFKEQ. V dropped 5 bases and J dropped 6; count of bases not matched to a gene: 16. The CDR3 sequence is CASSTGLAGDRVCNEQFF. The CDR3 DNA follows: TGTGCCAGCAGCACAGGGCTAGCGGGAGATCGGGTCTGCAATGAGCAGTTCTTC.

The V gene is TRBV9, the J gene TRBJ2-1, with 10 positions matching TRBD2. J was trimmed by 4 bases and V by 3 bases; bases with no gene match: 19. CDR1 and CDR2 from the germline V gene are SGDLS and YYNGEE. This CDR3 has 20 residues. The CDR3 nucleotides are TGTGCCAGCAGCGAGCCTCCCCGGACCATACTAGCGGGATGGTACAATGAGCAGTTCTTC. Protein sequence: CASSEPPRTILAGWYNEQFF.

This chain links TRBV11-3 with TRBJ2-1; 7 bases map to TRBD1. Germline V CDR1 and CDR2: SGHNT, YENEEA. V trimming: 8 bases; J trimming: 6 bases; junction bases outside the gene matches: 4. This CDR3 spans 12 amino acids. The DNA of the CDR3 is TGTGCCAGCGCCGACAGGGTCAATGAGCAGTTCTTC. It specifies CASADRVNEQFF.

This clone was seen only a few times. This chain links TRBV5-6 with TRBJ1-1, with TRBD1 matching over 9 bases. The CDR3 runs to 14 residues. Germline lookup yields CDR1 SGHDT and CDR2 YYEEEE. V was pared by 4 bases and J by 2 bases, with 3 bases of the junction left unmatched. Written as DNA, the CDR3 is TGTGCCAGCAGCCGGGGACAGGGAAACACTGAAGCTTTCTTT. This encodes CASSRGQGNTEAFF.

This clone was seen only a few times. The V call is TRBV6-5, the J call TRBJ2-7, with 12 bases matching TRBD2. Germline assignment: CDR1 MNHEY and CDR2 SVGAGI. V lost 6 bases and J lost 7; bases outside the gene matches: 7. This CDR3 comprises 14 residues. CDR3 in amino acids: CASRTSGSQEEQYF. CDR3 nucleotide sequence: TGTGCCAGCAGGACTAGCGGGAGTCAGGAAGAGCAGTACTTC.

The chain joins TRBV7-9 to TRBJ2-2, with D unclear. This CDR3 spans 13 amino acids. Per the germline V gene, CDR1 is SEHNR and CDR2 is FQNEAQ (reference sequence). With 5 bases removed from V and 6 bases from J, the gap between germline ends came to 10 bases. CDR3 residues: CASSGTSAGELFF. For the CDR3, the DNA is TGTGCCAGCAGCGGTACAAGTGCCGGGGAGCTGTTTTTT.

This chain joins TRBV27 and TRBJ2-3; 13 bases are a match to TRBD2. The CDR3 has 16 residues. Unmatched junction bases numbered 2, after V lost 3 bases and J lost 2 bases. The germline V gene encodes CDR1 MNHEY and CDR2 SMNVEV (reference sequence). CDR3 in amino acids: CASSLTSGRPTDTQYF. The CDR3 DNA is TGTGCCAGCAGTTTGACTAGCGGGAGGCCCACAGATACGCAGTATTTT.